This T cell receptor beta chain stems from a study of T cells in Graves' hyperthyroidism and ophthalmopathy. Study-wide background: Peripheral blood was drawn at first diagnosis, prior to all treatment. Study outcomes and limitations: Within blood appeared most thyroid clonotypes that had expanded above 0.001.

TCR beta CDR3 region amplification was performed from RNA transcripts. The study used the HTBI primer set for a first-round RT-PCR of the TCR CDR3. Each CDR3 protein gets one entry after TCRdb re-called the multiplex PCR reads with MiXCR. Of almost 600,000 distinct CDR3 sequences in the sample, approximately 15% are singletons; the top ten hold less than 6%. About this clonotype: Its antigen is unknown.

The CDR3 covers 15 residues. V was trimmed by 2 bases and J by 7 bases, leaving 15 bases between them. CDR1 and CDR2 from the germline V gene are KGHSH and LQKENI. The chain is built from TRBV18 and TRBJ2-1; no definite D call. Sequencing was carried out using blood. The source of this sequence is a woman aged 25-40 years with Graves' hyperthyroidism that later progressed to Graves' ophthalmopathy. In DNA form, the CDR3 reads TGTGCCAGCTCACCAAGAGGAGAGAAGCAAAATGAGCAGTTCTTC. Translated: CASSPRGEKQNEQFF.